This T cell receptor beta chain comes out of a study of blood T cell repertoires in COVID-19. Across the study: Donors in the United States, Italy and Spain gave samples during acute or convalescent COVID-19. PBMCs, B-cell-depleted T cells, or T cells provided the cDNA or gDNA that made up the material.

The assay was immunoSEQ multiplex PCR, and TCRdb's table has in-frame clones only and misses some. The sample contains about 310,000 clones, about 89% of which appear only once. The CDR3 covers 15 residues. This receptor was identified in a woman aged 40 to 50 who had recovered from COVID-19. The sequenced sample consisted of PBMCs or T cells enriched from blood (not recorded which). The chain uses TRBV21-1 and TRBJ2-3; the DNA was not used to check the table's D call, TRBD2. TRBV21-1 is a recognized pseudogene. CDR3 in amino acids: CASSNPRDCTDTQYF. As DNA, the CDR3 is TGTGCCAGCAGCAATCCCCGAGATTGCACAGATACGCAGTATTTT.